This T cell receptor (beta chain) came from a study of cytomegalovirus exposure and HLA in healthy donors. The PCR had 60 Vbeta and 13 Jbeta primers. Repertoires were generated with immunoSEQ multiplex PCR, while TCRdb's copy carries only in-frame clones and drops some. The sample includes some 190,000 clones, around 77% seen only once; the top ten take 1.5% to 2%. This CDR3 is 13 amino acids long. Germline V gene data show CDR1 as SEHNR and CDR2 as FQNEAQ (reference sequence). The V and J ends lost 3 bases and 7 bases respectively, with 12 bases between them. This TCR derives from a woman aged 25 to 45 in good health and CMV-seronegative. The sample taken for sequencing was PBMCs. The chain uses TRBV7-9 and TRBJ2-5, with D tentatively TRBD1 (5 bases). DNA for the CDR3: TGTGCCAGCAGCTTGGACATCACAGGGACCCAGTACTTC. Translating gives CASSLDITGTQYF.